Listed here is a single TCR beta chain. This sample is part of a study of cytomegalovirus exposure and HLA in healthy donors. Amplification used 60 Vbeta primers and 13 Jbeta primers. TCRdb's table, derived via immunoSEQ multiplex PCR, lists solely in-frame clones and lacks some. Here the sample spans around 120,000 clones, over 65% being singletons. V was clipped by 0 bases and J by 7 bases; unmatched bases: 4. The CDR3 has 15 amino acids. In germline, CDR1 is SGDLS, CDR2 YYNGEE. The TCR was taken from a female donor in good health and CMV-seropositive. The sequenced material came from PBMCs. The gene calls are TRBV9 and TRBJ2-1, with TRBD2 matching over 10 bases. CDR3 loop: CASSVDLAGVNEQFF. The CDR3 nucleotides read TGTGCCAGCAGCGTAGACCTAGCGGGAGTGAATGAGCAGTTCTTC.